This T cell receptor beta chain is drawn from a study of blood T cells in healthy people across ages. Study summary: Every two T cells gave about one barcoded beta molecule via template switching.

The CDR3 is 13 residues long. The germline V gene has CDR1 DFQATT and CDR2 SNEGSKA (reference sequence). The V gene lost 3 bases and the J gene lost 7 bases, with 12 bases spanning the gap. This clonotype was recorded once. Alongside a J-beta primer mix, a sample-barcoded 5' primer served in a second PCR lasting roughly 7 to 12 cycles. All cDNA molecules were each tagged by a template-switch adaptor with 12 random nucleotides. From the 5' RACE reads, TCRdb called clonotypes with MiXCR, one entry per CDR3 protein. This table has around 900,000 distinct CDR3 sequences, just over 50% appearing once. V gene TRBV20-1 combines with J gene TRBJ2-2; the D gene is possibly TRBD2 (6 bases). Material for sequencing was blood. The TCR comes from a woman aged 55-70 years in good health. The CDR3 spells CSASSGPGGELFF. The DNA for the CDR3 is TGCAGTGCTAGTAGCGGTCCAGGCGGGGAGCTGTTTTTT.